The rows below give T cell receptor beta chains drawn from one sample of a study of Ad26.COV2.S vaccination and SARS-CoV-2 variants. TCRdb's copy holds only in-frame clones and misses some; the assay was immunoSEQ multiplex PCR. The data show some 300,000 clones, with around 83% seen just once and roughly 1.9% held by the top ten. This specimen consisted of peripheral blood, obtained in a trial of Ad26.COV2.S vaccine versus placebo. Receptors originate from a person aged 18-65 years who received the Ad26.COV2.S COVID-19 vaccine or a placebo. The CDR3 runs from the conserved cysteine through the conserved F or W. D genes are given only for firm matches. Size is stated for part of the rows, as once, few or many counts, or as a class when the clone is expanded.

J	size	D	V	CDR3	DNA
TRBJ1-6	-	TRBD1	TRBV30	CAWGTGGASPLHF	TGTGCCTGGGGGACAGGGGGCGCTTCACCCCTCCACTTT
TRBJ2-1	-	TRBD2	TRBV20-1	CSASGGGADRNEQFF	TGCAGTGCTAGTGGCGGGGGGGCTGATAGGAATGAGCAGTTCTTC
TRBJ2-2	-	TRBD1	TRBV11-2	CASSHGTVNTGELFF	TGTGCCAGCAGCCATGGGACAGTCAACACCGGGGAGCTGTTTTTT
TRBJ2-2	-	-	TRBV29-1	CSGVTGGAPGELFF	TGCAGCGGGGTTACAGGGGGGGCGCCCGGGGAGCTGTTTTTT
TRBJ2-7	-	TRBD1	TRBV6-5	CASMDRGFGYEQYF	TGTGCCAGCATGGACAGGGGCTTTGGGTACGAGCAGTACTTC
TRBJ1-2	few	-	TRBV7-2	CASSLGGSNYGYTF	TGTGCCAGCAGCTTAGGGGGCAGCAATTATGGCTACACCTTC
TRBJ2-7	-	TRBD2	TRBV29-1	CSVAPSGAYEQYF	TGCAGCGTTGCCCCTAGCGGGGCCTACGAGCAGTACTTC
TRBJ2-1	-	TRBD2	TRBV27	CASSLRGTSGGYNEQFF	TGTGCCAGCAGTTTAAGGGGGACTAGCGGGGGCTACAATGAGCAGTTCTTC
TRBJ1-2	-	-	TRBV19	CASRVGRNYGYTF	TGTGCCAGTAGGGTCGGCAGAAACTATGGCTACACCTTC
TRBJ1-5	-	-	TRBV6-2/TRBV6-3	CASSLSRGQPQHF	TGTGCCAGCAGTTTGTCCCGGGGTCAGCCCCAGCATTTT
TRBJ1-2	-	TRBD1	TRBV7-2	CASSPLYPGQGANYGYTF	TGTGCCAGCAGCCCCTTATATCCCGGACAGGGCGCTAACTATGGCTACACCTTC
TRBJ1-2	once	TRBD1	TRBV5-6	CASSFNRDRGKRGPYGYTF	TGTGCCAGCAGCTTCAACCGGGACAGGGGGAAAAGGGGCCCCTATGGCTACACCTTC